This T cell receptor (beta chain) was captured by sequencing in a study of T-cell reconstitution after alpha-beta-depleted transplantation in children. This clonotype was detected many times. Its antigen remains unknown. Unique molecular identifiers were incorporated during preparation of the TCRbeta library. TCRdb recomputed calls from the PCR reads with MiXCR, one row per CDR3 protein. The table includes almost 250,000 distinct CDR3 sequences, under 30% detected once. V gave up 4 bases and J gave up 3 bases, with 7 bases separating them. The CDR3 totals 12 residues. Germline lookup yields CDR1 MGHDK and CDR2 SYGVNS. Study-level findings and limits: Some patients' high day-60 TCRbeta diversity was traced to surviving recipient T cells and thymic progenitors.

Sequencing was performed on PBMCs, taken before TCRalphabeta/CD19-depleted stem cell transplant. This clonotype was obtained from a girl aged 2 to 9 with Fanconi anemia, due to receive a stem cell transplant. The rearrangement joins TRBV25-1 to TRBJ2-7; perhaps TRBD2 as D (5 bases). CDR3 coding DNA: TGTGCCAGCAGTGGAGGGTTCTACGAGCAGTACTTC. Residues: CASSGGFYEQYF.